What follows describes a single T cell receptor (beta chain). The sample comes from a study of blood T cell repertoires in COVID-19. Study information: Whether acute or convalescent, the COVID-19 samples came from the United States, Italy and Spain.

Authors' methods: Reference gene primers were amplified, and this amplification served to estimate nucleated cell counts. TCRdb keeps only in-frame clones here, not all; method: immunoSEQ multiplex PCR. D and trimming come from the DNA, and the V and J calls and clone size come from that table. The repertoire holds 650,000 to 800,000 clones, with approximately 90% as singletons. The specimen sequenced was peripheral blood. This sequence originates from a woman between 18 and 30 years old with acute or convalescent COVID-19.

In DNA, the CDR3 is TGTGCCAGCGTGGGACAGCATCGCACTGAAGCTTTCTTT. Protein sequence: CASVGQHRTEAFF. The chain couples TRBV27 to TRBJ1-1; 7 bases are shared with TRBD1. CDR3 length: 13 residues. CDR1 and CDR2 (germline): MNHEY, SMNVEV (reference sequence). V was pared by 8 bases and J by 4 bases, with 7 bases of the junction left unmatched.